A single T cell receptor beta chain is shown here with its context. As yet, its antigen is unknown. The record originates from a study of T cell responses to AZD1222 COVID-19 vaccine. About the research overall: Doses given second, at about 4 or about 12 weeks, were pooled. Study results and caveats: Only after the peak T cell response were repertoires sampled. It should be noted that donors were predominantly white British and more often female, and clonal diversity was possibly underestimated. AZD1222 recipients seropositive at baseline numbered only 6 or 7.

CDR1 and CDR2 (germline): MNHEY, SVGAGI. This CDR3 spans 15 amino acids. The ends were cut back, 9 bases at V and 3 bases at J, with 17 bases in the middle. This table comes from immunoSEQ multiplex PCR, and its TCRdb copy is limited to in-frame clones, with some not included. Among 75,000 to 100,000 clones, around 89% were seen once, and the ten largest hold around 1.6%. The chain links TRBV6-5 to TRBJ2-2, with D possibly TRBD2 on 7 matching bases. The TCR sequence derives from an adult in good health. The sample consisted of peripheral blood, taken on day 0 of AZD1222 vaccination. The CDR3 spells CASGLEGGYTGELFF. The DNA of the CDR3 is TGTGCCAGTGGCTTGGAGGGGGGGTACACCGGGGAGCTGTTTTTT.